A single sample is the source of the 5 T cell receptor beta chains below, sequenced in a study of T cells after yellow fever vaccination. TCRdb re-analysed the 5' RACE reads in MiXCR, keeping a single row per CDR3 protein. Among about 220,000 distinct CDR3 sequences listed, around 6.7% were seen once. Source: CD4+ T cells sorted from PBMCs, taken on the day of the yellow fever booster vaccination. The receptors here all came from a man aged 25 to 40 who received the YFV17D yellow fever vaccine.

CDR3 nucleotides: TGTGCCAGCAGCCAAGACCAGACCCAGTACTTC. Translation gives CASSQDQTQYF. The chain links TRBV3-1 to TRBJ2-5; D uncertain. Looked up from germline, CDR1 is LGHDT and CDR2 is YNNKEL (reference sequence). V lost 0 bases, J lost 6 bases, and 2 bases lay in between. The length of the CDR3 is 11 residues.

This clonotype showed up many times. The rearrangement links TRBV27 to TRBJ2-1; no definite D call. CDR1 MNHEY and CDR2 SMNVEV come from the germline V gene (reference sequence). Between the trimmed V and J ends, which lost 4 bases and 10 bases, there was a span of 2 bases. The CDR3 covers 9 residues. CDR3 region: CASSSEQFF. CDR3 nucleotides: TGTGCCAGCAGTTCAGAGCAGTTCTTC.

This clonotype was observed at least ten times. This chain uses TRBV18 with TRBJ1-5; 8 positions agree with TRBD1. In germline, CDR1 is KGHSH, CDR2 LQKENI. V lost 0 bases, J lost 2 bases, and 3 bases stayed unmatched. The CDR3 extends over 16 amino acids. The CDR3 region is CASSPPTGERNQPQHF. CDR3 coding DNA: TGTGCCAGCTCACCACCGACAGGGGAACGCAATCAGCCCCAGCATTTT.

This clonotype has ten or more counts. The chain is built from TRBV20-1 and TRBJ2-3; D could derive from TRBD1 or TRBD2 (5 bases each). Germline CDR1 reads DFQATT; CDR2 reads SNEGSKA (reference sequence). The germline V and J ends were trimmed by 1 base and 4 bases, with 6 bases remaining between them. This CDR3 has 12 residues. The CDR3 region has the DNA TGCAGTGCTAGAGTGGGGGCAGATACGCAGTATTTT. It translates to CSARVGADTQYF.

This clonotype came up many times. The chain uses TRBV5-1 and TRBJ1-1, with D unresolved. The CDR3 sequence is 16 residues long. The germline V and J ends were trimmed by 0 bases and 5 bases, with 17 bases remaining between them. Per the germline V gene, CDR1 is SGHRS and CDR2 is YFSETQ. The CDR3 nucleotides are TGCGCCAGCAGCTTGGCCGGTCCGGGTGGGTGGACTGAAGCTTTCTTT. It yields the protein CASSLAGPGGWTEAFF. The variable domain in full, with the rest retrieved from reference TRBV5-1 and TRBJ1-1, is KAGVTQTPRYLIKTRGQQVTLSCSPISGHRSVSWYQQTPGQGLQFLFEYFSETQRNKGNFPGRFSGRQFSNSRSEMNVSTLELGDSALYLCASSLAGPGGWTEAFFGQGTRLTVV.